The 15 T cell receptor beta chains presented below share a single source sample, sequenced in a study of cytomegalovirus exposure and HLA in healthy donors. PCR primers comprised 60 Vbeta and 13 Jbeta primers. Generated by immunoSEQ multiplex PCR, the TCRdb table keeps only in-frame clones and is missing some. The sample includes around 150,000 clones, about 71% of them seen just once. Input material: PBMCs. These receptor sequences come from a woman in her thirties in good health and CMV-seronegative.

This clone came up a few times. The chain combines TRBV7-2 with TRBJ2-3; weak D call: TRBD2 (5 bases). CDR1 is SGHTA, CDR2 FQGNSA, per germline. The CDR3 spans 15 residues. V was trimmed by 3 bases and J by 4 bases, leaving 14 bases between them. CDR3 sequence: CASSFDGLRADTQYF. The CDR3 bases are TGTGCCAGCAGCTTCGACGGACTGAGGGCAGATACGCAGTATTTT.

V gene TRBV29-1 combines with J gene TRBJ1-3; D remains unclear. This CDR3 is built from 15 residues. Germline CDR1 is SQVTM and CDR2 is ANQGSEA. The V end was cut by 7 bases, the J end by 3 bases, with 19 bases between. The CDR3 region has the DNA TGCAGCGCCGATTTGGGGAGTTCTGGTGGAAACACCATATATTTT. Amino acid sequence: CSADLGSSGGNTIYF.

J is TRBJ2-1 and V is TRBV29-1; 8 nucleotides line up with TRBD2. The germline V gene encodes CDR1 SQVTM and CDR2 ANQGSEA. The CDR3 is 15 residues long. Germline trimming cut 5 bases from V and 8 bases from J; bases unmatched to any gene: 14. In DNA, the CDR3 is TGCAGCGTTCCCAGGGGCCCCACGGGAGGGGATGAGCAGTTCTTC. It specifies CSVPRGPTGGDEQFF.

The chain is built from TRBV4-3 and TRBJ2-3; 11 nucleotides line up with TRBD2. The CDR3 sequence is 16 residues long. Germline V gives CDR1 LGHNA, CDR2 YSLEER. V lost 1 base to trimming and J lost 5 bases; unmatched junction nucleotides: 5. This chain's CDR3 is CASSQGLAGGIDTQYF. CDR3 DNA sequence: TGCGCCAGCAGCCAAGGTTTAGCGGGAGGGATAGATACGCAGTATTTT.

This clone was observed once. This chain uses TRBV7-6 with TRBJ1-4, with 8 bases aligning to TRBD1. The ends lost 4 bases at V and 6 bases at J; junction bases unmatched: 7. The CDR3 sequence is 15 residues long. The germline CDR1 and CDR2 sequences are SGHVS and FNYEAQ. CDR3: CASSSVGQGHEKLFF. DNA for the CDR3: TGTGCCAGCAGCTCGGTTGGACAGGGCCATGAAAAACTGTTTTTT.

The rearrangement uses TRBV10-3 and TRBJ1-2; tentatively, D is TRBD1 (6 bases). V lost 0 bases and J lost 0, with 11 bases in between. Germline CDR1 ENHRY, CDR2 SYGVKD. The CDR3 is 16 residues long. The CDR3: CAISESIGDTNYGYTF. CDR3 in DNA: TGTGCCATCAGTGAGTCGATAGGGGACACTAACTATGGCTACACCTTC.

The V call is TRBV28, the J call TRBJ1-6; D ambiguous. The V end was cut by 6 bases, the J end by 5 bases, with 17 bases between. This CDR3 contains 16 residues. Germline V gives CDR1 MDHEN, CDR2 SYDVKM. CDR3: CASRPRNFRNNSPLHF. CDR3 nucleotides: TGTGCCAGCAGACCTCGTAACTTTCGAAATAATTCACCCCTCCACTTT.

The chain is built from TRBV30 and TRBJ2-5; 8 nucleotides match TRBD1. The better agreement between TRBJ2-7 and the DNA end casts doubt on the J call. From germline, CDR1 is GTSNPN and CDR2 SVGIG (reference sequence). CDR3 length equals 13 residues. The CDR3 spells CACDKRTGNEQYF. The CDR3 bases are TGTGCCTGTGACAAAAGGACAGGGAACGAGCAGTACTTC.

The chain is built from TRBV5-1 and TRBJ1-4; possible D gene TRBD1, 5 bases. Germline V gives CDR1 SGHRS, CDR2 YFSETQ. The CDR3 extends over 14 amino acids. V lost 2 bases and J lost 5, with 10 bases in between. CDR3: CASSFRGTNEKLFF. The CDR3 nucleotides read TGCGCCAGCAGCTTCCGGGGGACCAATGAAAAACTGTTTTTT.

The chain uses TRBV15 and TRBJ2-5; D uncertain. CDR1 is LNHNV, CDR2 YYDKDF, per germline (reference sequence). The length of the CDR3 is 15 residues. Trimming stripped 3 bases from V and 1 base from J, with 12 bases between. The CDR3 nucleotides are TGTGCCACCAGCAGCCCCCAGGTGGGCCAAGAGACCCAGTACTTC. The encoded protein is CATSSPQVGQETQYF.

The chain carries TRBV5-1 and TRBJ1-1; D perhaps matches TRBD1 (5 bases). CDR3 length: 14 amino acids. V shed 4 bases and J shed 8 bases, with 18 bases lying between them. The germline CDR1 and CDR2 sequences are SGHRS and YFSETQ. As DNA, the CDR3 is TGCGCCAGCAGCCCCGGGGGGAGTTTTACGGAAGCTTTCTTT. It specifies CASSPGGSFTEAFF.

V usage is TRBV7-9 and J usage is TRBJ2-5, with 11 bases that match TRBD2. The germline V gene has CDR1 SEHNR and CDR2 FQNEAQ (reference sequence). CDR3 length: 14 amino acids. Trimming cost V 3 bases and J 4 bases; bases outside gene matches: 1. The CDR3 loop reads CASSFSGRVETQYF. The CDR3 region has the DNA TGTGCCAGCAGCTTTAGCGGGAGGGTAGAGACCCAGTACTTC. Based on the CDR3 plus reference TRBV7-9 and TRBJ2-5, the full variable domain is DTGVSQNPRHKITKRGQNVTFRCDPISEHNRLYWYRQTLGQGPEFLTYFQNEAQLEKSRLLSDRFSAERPKGSFSTLEIQRTEQGDSAMYLCASSFSGRVETQYFGPGTRLLVL.

CDR3 DNA sequence: TGTGCCAGCAGCTACGGGACTAGTGACCCAGATACGCAGTATTTT. It is translated as CASSYGTSDPDTQYF. This chain links TRBV5-4 with TRBJ2-3, with 8 positions matching TRBD2. With 3 bases clipped from V and 4 bases from J, the junction kept 7 bases outside the gene matches. This CDR3 has 15 residues. CDR1 and CDR2 from the germline V gene are SGHNT and YYREEE (reference sequence). Together with reference TRBV5-4 and TRBJ2-3, the CDR3 gives the full variable domain: ETGVTQSPTHLIKTRGQQVTLRCSSQSGHNTVSWYQQALGQGPQFIFQYYREEENGRGNFPPRFSGLQFPNYSSELNVNALELDDSALYLCASSYGTSDPDTQYFGPGTRLTVL.

This chain connects TRBV6-1 to TRBJ2-5, with 7 bases identical to TRBD1. From germline, CDR1 is MNHNS and CDR2 SASEGT. The V gene end was trimmed by 3 bases and the J gene end by 5 bases; junction bases not matched to a gene: 9. This CDR3 region has 15 residues. This CDR3 reads CASSDRRGPVETQYF. In DNA, the CDR3 is TGTGCCAGCAGTGACCGAAGGGGGCCCGTTGAGACCCAGTACTTC.

The rearrangement joins TRBV7-2 to TRBJ1-5; weak D call: TRBD1 (6 bases). V lost 4 bases, J lost 3 bases, and 13 bases lay in between. The germline V gene has CDR1 SGHTA and CDR2 FQGNSA. The CDR3 has 15 residues. The CDR3, as DNA: TGTGCCAGCAGCTCTCAGGGGATCCCCAATCAGCCCCAGCATTTT. This sequence encodes CASSSQGIPNQPQHF.